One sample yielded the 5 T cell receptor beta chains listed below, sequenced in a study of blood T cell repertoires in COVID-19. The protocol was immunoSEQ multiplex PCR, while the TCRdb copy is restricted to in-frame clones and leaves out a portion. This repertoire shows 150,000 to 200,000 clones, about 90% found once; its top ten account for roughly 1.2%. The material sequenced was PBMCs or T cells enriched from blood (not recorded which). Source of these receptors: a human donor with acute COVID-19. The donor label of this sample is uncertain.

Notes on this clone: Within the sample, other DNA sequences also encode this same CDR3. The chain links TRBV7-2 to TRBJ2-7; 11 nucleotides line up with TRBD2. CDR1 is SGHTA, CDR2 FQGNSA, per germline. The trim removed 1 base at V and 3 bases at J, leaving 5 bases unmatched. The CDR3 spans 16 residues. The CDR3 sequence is CASSLGGLAGGYEQYF. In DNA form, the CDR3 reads TGTGCCAGCAGCTTAGGAGGCCTAGCGGGGGGCTACGAGCAGTACTTC.

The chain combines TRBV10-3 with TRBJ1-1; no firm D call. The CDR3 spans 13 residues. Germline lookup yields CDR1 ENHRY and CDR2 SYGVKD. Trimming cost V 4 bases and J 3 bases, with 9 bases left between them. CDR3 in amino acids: CAISALADTEAFF. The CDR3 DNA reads TGTGCCATCAGTGCCCTGGCGGACACTGAAGCTTTCTTT.

CDR3 nucleotides: TGTGCCAGCAGTTTATTTAACGGGGGTATCTCTGGGGCCAACGTCCTGACTTTC. Encoded protein: CASSLFNGGISGANVLTF. The chain links TRBV27 to TRBJ2-6; D is possibly TRBD2 (6 bases). The germline V gene encodes CDR1 MNHEY and CDR2 SMNVEV (reference sequence). The CDR3 contains 18 residues. Trimming took off 1 base at V and 0 bases at J, with 13 bases between the two ends.

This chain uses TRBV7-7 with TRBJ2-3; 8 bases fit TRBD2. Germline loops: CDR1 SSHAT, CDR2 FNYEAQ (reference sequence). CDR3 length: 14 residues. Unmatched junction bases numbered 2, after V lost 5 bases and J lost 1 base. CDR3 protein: CASSPAGGTDTQYF. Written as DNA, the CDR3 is TGTGCCAGCAGCCCAGCGGGGGGCACAGATACGCAGTATTTT.

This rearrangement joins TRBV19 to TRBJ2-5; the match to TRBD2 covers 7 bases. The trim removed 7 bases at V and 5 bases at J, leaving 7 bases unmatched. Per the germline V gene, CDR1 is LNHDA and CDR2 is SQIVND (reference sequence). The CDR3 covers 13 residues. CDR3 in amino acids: CASNPRRGETQYF. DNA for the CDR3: TGTGCCAGTAACCCCAGGCGGGGGGAGACCCAGTACTTC.